A selection of T cell receptor beta chains follows, all from one sample in a study of blood T cell repertoires in COVID-19. The repertoire was sequenced with immunoSEQ multiplex PCR; TCRdb's copy has only in-frame clones and lacks some. Altogether about 250,000 clones are present, roughly 87% being singletons, with the ten largest covering 3%. Specimen: peripheral blood. These receptors all stem from a young man with active or convalescent COVID-19. The conserved cysteine and the conserved F or W are not part of the CDR3 here. Clone size is given for some rows only: seen once, a few or many times, or a class if the clone is expanded.

v_gene	j_gene	abundance	CDR3aa
TRBV7-2	TRBJ2-7	NA	ASSLAVSGILSYEQY
TRBV6-5	TRBJ1-1	NA	ASDMNTEAF
TRBV7-2	TRBJ1-3	NA	ASSLVRQGFFGNTIY
TRBV10-3	TRBJ1-2	NA	AISEGTGVGYGYT
TRBV7-9	TRBJ2-7	NA	ASRGEGNYEQY
TRBV7-9	TRBJ1-2	NA	ASRQGTNYGYT
TRBV4-3	TRBJ1-2	NA	ASSQTGYYGYT
TRBV29-1	TRBJ2-7	NA	SVTSDRSKYYEQY
TRBV24-1	TRBJ2-7	NA	ATSLGPDYEQY
TRBV20-1	TRBJ1-4	NA	SASTRSEKLF
TRBV7-2	TRBJ2-5	NA	ASSLSGTTSGGQETQY
TRBV29-1	TRBJ2-1	once	SVPKGGLANEQF
TRBV27	TRBJ2-1	NA	ASSLIAGIHEQF
TRBV28	TRBJ2-5	NA	ASSPGTGVLETQY
TRBV6-6	TRBJ2-2	NA	ASSYRTAMTGELF
TRBV5-1	TRBJ1-4	NA	ASSWTGGANEKLF
TRBV11-2	TRBJ2-7	NA	ASSFSDTYEQY
TRBV19	TRBJ1-2	NA	ASNHGVDTRYGYT